What follows are 31 T cell receptor beta chains derived from one specimen sequenced in a study of blood T cell repertoires in COVID-19. Assay: immunoSEQ multiplex PCR; the TCRdb copy retains only in-frame clones and omits some. The sample carries fewer than 250,000 clones, roughly four fifths recorded once. The sequenced sample was peripheral blood. The receptors originated from a woman aged 40 to 49 with acute or convalescent COVID-19.

J is TRBJ2-1 and V is TRBV6-2 or TRBV6-3, with D perhaps matching TRBD2 (6 bases). Germline loops: CDR1 MNHEY, CDR2 SVGEGT. V lost 0 bases and J 0 bases, leaving 15 bases between the germline ends. The CDR3 has 18 residues. CDR3 region: CASSYSSSGAGSYNEQFF. The CDR3 DNA follows: TGTGCCAGCAGTTACTCGAGTTCAGGAGCGGGCTCCTACAATGAGCAGTTCTTC.

J is TRBJ2-1 and V is TRBV4-1, with D possibly being TRBD2 (7 bases). There are 14 residues in the CDR3. V dropped 0 bases and J dropped 8 bases, with 11 bases sitting between them. Germline V CDR1 and CDR2: MGHRA, YSYEKL. Here the CDR3 reads CASSQERGGYEQFF. The CDR3 coding sequence is TGCGCCAGCAGCCAAGAAAGGGGGGGGTATGAGCAGTTCTTC.

The rearrangement uses TRBV4-3 and TRBJ1-5; perhaps TRBD1 as D (5 bases). The CDR3 is 16 residues long. Germline V gene data show CDR1 as LGHNA and CDR2 as YSLEER. The V gene lost 0 bases and the J gene lost 3 bases, with 12 bases spanning the gap. CDR3 in DNA: TGCGCCAGCAGCCAAGATTTTGACAGCTTCAATCAGCCCCAGCATTTT. Translation: CASSQDFDSFNQPQHF.

The chain uses TRBV5-1 and TRBJ2-3; D might be TRBD2 (5 bases). Per the germline V gene, CDR1 is SGHRS and CDR2 is YFSETQ. V lost 0 bases, J lost 4 bases, and 9 bases lay in between. This CDR3 spans 14 amino acids. CDR3 residues: CASSLAGGSDTQYF. As DNA, the CDR3 is TGCGCCAGCAGCTTGGCCGGAGGTTCAGATACGCAGTATTTT.

The J gene is TRBJ2-7, the V gene TRBV9; no firm D call. V lost 0 bases and J lost 9, with 13 bases in between. In germline, CDR1 is SGDLS, CDR2 YYNGEE. This CDR3 comprises 13 residues. The CDR3 protein is CASSVDLSRVQYF. Here the CDR3 DNA reads TGTGCCAGCAGCGTAGATCTCTCTAGAGTGCAGTACTTC.

Only a few counts were recorded for this clone. The gene calls are TRBV12-3 or TRBV12-4 and TRBJ2-2; a possible D gene is TRBD2 (5 bases). Deletions cut 6 bases from V and 8 bases from J, with 13 bases between. The CDR3 spans 13 residues. Here the CDR3 reads CASSPRGWGELFF. In DNA form, the CDR3 reads TGTGCCAGCAGCCCCCGGGGTTGGGGGGAGCTGTTTTTT.

Only a few counts were recorded for this clone. The rearrangement links TRBV21-1 to TRBJ2-6; the tabulated D call, TRBD1, remains unverified against the DNA. TRBV21-1 is annotated as a pseudogene. The CDR3 is 18 amino acids. The CDR3 loop is CASSKTGQGARGANVLTF. CDR3 nucleotides: TGTGCCAGCAGCAAAACGGGACAGGGGGCGCGAGGGGCCAACGTCCTGACTTTC.

The CDR3 coding sequence is TGTGCCAGCAGCCAAGATCTTGGGGGGACTTACTATGGCTACACCTTC. It is translated as CASSQDLGGTYYGYTF. The V and J genes are TRBV3-1 (or the pseudogene TRBV3-2) and TRBJ1-2, with D possibly being TRBD1 (5 bases). Germline assignment: CDR1 LGHDT and CDR2 YNNKEL (reference sequence). Deletions cut 0 bases from V and 3 bases from J, with 14 bases between. The CDR3 sequence is 16 residues long.

The gene calls are TRBV7-9 and TRBJ2-2; a possible D gene is TRBD1 (6 bases). CDR1 and CDR2 from the germline V gene are SEHNR and FQNEAQ (reference sequence). This CDR3 has 14 residues. The ends were cut back, 4 bases at V and 5 bases at J, with 11 bases in the middle. DNA of the CDR3: TGTGCCAGCAGCTGGGGGCGAGGGACCGGGGAGCTGTTTTTT. Residues: CASSWGRGTGELFF.

The rearrangement links TRBV6-5 to TRBJ2-7; D might be TRBD2 (6 bases). The CDR3 sequence is 11 residues long. Trimming stripped 2 bases from V and 7 bases from J, with 6 bases between. CDR1 and CDR2 from the germline V gene are MNHEY and SVGAGI. CDR3 protein: CASSYRGEQYF. The DNA for the CDR3 is TGTGCCAGCAGTTACCGGGGGGAGCAGTACTTC.

The chain couples TRBV5-1 to TRBJ1-2; a weak D match, TRBD1 (5 bases). The CDR3 runs to 15 residues. Trimming removed 0 bases from V and 5 bases from J, with 14 bases in between. In germline, CDR1 is SGHRS, CDR2 YFSETQ. CDR3 protein: CASSLALGGGYGYTF. The CDR3 DNA reads as TGCGCCAGCAGCTTGGCCCTGGGGGGTGGATATGGCTACACCTTC.

The chain couples TRBV15 to TRBJ2-7; D gene ambiguous. V was pared by 0 bases and J by 3 bases, with 6 bases between. Germline-derived CDR1 and CDR2 are LNHNV and YYDKDF (reference sequence). The CDR3 has 13 residues. The CDR3 spells CATSRELDYEQYF. The CDR3 DNA reads as TGTGCCACCAGCAGAGAACTTGACTACGAGCAGTACTTC.

The chain links TRBV7-2 to TRBJ2-5, with TRBD2 as a possible D gene (5 bases). The CDR3 consists of 14 residues. Trimming cost V 0 bases and J 5 bases, with 10 bases left between them. CDR1 and CDR2 from the germline V gene are SGHTA and FQGNSA. The CDR3 sequence is CASSLARRAETQYF. DNA for the CDR3: TGTGCCAGCAGCTTAGCGAGGCGGGCTGAGACCCAGTACTTC. Full variable domain (outside the CDR3, taken from reference TRBV7-2 and TRBJ2-5): GAGVSQSPSNKVTEKGKDVELRCDPISGHTALYWYRQSLGQGLEFLIYFQGNSAPDKSGLPSDRFSAERTGGSVSTLTIQRTQQEDSAVYLCASSLARRAETQYFGPGTRLLVL.

The chain couples TRBV7-7 to TRBJ2-1, with D possibly being TRBD1 (5 bases). Germline V gene data show CDR1 as SSHAT and CDR2 as FNYEAQ (reference sequence). Trimming cost V 0 bases and J 0 bases, with 6 bases left between them. This CDR3 spans 15 amino acids. CDR3 bases: TGTGCCAGCAGCTTAGCAGGGGCCTCCTACAATGAGCAGTTCTTC. It yields the protein CASSLAGASYNEQFF.

The gene calls are TRBV19 and TRBJ1-5; 8 bases are a match to TRBD1. Germline V gene sequence: CDR1 LNHDA, CDR2 SQIVND (reference sequence). CDR3 length equals 15 residues. V lost 6 bases to trimming and J lost 2 bases; unmatched junction nucleotides: 6. This CDR3 is CASSQPGQGNQPQHF. The DNA of the CDR3 is TGTGCCAGTAGCCAACCGGGACAGGGCAATCAGCCCCAGCATTTT. The complete variable domain, with remaining parts taken from reference TRBV19 and TRBJ1-5, reads DGGITQSPKYLFRKEGQNVTLSCEQNLNHDAMYWYRQDPGQGLRLIYYSQIVNDFQKGDIAEGYSVSREKKESFPLTVTSAQKNPTAFYLCASSQPGQGNQPQHFGDGTRLSIL.

The rearrangement links TRBV5-5 to TRBJ1-2, with a weak D call TRBD1 (6 bases). This CDR3 region has 13 residues. The V end was cut by 3 bases, the J end by 5 bases, with 11 bases between. CDR1 and CDR2 (germline): SGHKS, YYEKEE (reference sequence). CDR3 in amino acids: CASSWETGYGYTF. CDR3 nucleotides: TGTGCCAGCAGCTGGGAGACAGGATATGGCTACACCTTC.

The chain recombines TRBV9 with TRBJ1-3; D is perhaps TRBD1 (5 bases). The V gene lost 0 bases and the J gene lost 0 bases, with 10 bases spanning the gap. In germline, CDR1 is SGDLS, CDR2 YYNGEE. The CDR3 consists of 16 residues. CDR3: CASSVASDSSGNTIYF. CDR3 in DNA: TGTGCCAGCAGCGTAGCTAGTGACAGCTCTGGAAACACCATATATTTT.

The rearrangement uses TRBV5-1 and TRBJ2-3; D not resolved. This CDR3 has 13 residues. Germline V lookup: CDR1 SGHRS, CDR2 YFSETQ. V was shortened by 1 base and J by 4 bases, with 7 bases between the two germline ends. The CDR3 here is CASSLLYSDTQYF. CDR3 nucleotides: TGCGCCAGCAGCTTGCTCTACTCAGATACGCAGTATTTT.

The CDR3 reads CASSLAGANGETQYF. Here the CDR3 DNA reads TGTGCCAGCAGCTTAGCGGGCGCTAATGGGGAGACCCAGTACTTC. This chain connects TRBV7-2 to TRBJ2-5; no reliable D call. CDR3 length: 15 amino acids. The ends were cut back, 0 bases at V and 5 bases at J, with 13 bases in the middle. The germline V gene has CDR1 SGHTA and CDR2 FQGNSA.

V usage is TRBV5-4 and J usage is TRBJ2-3; 7 nucleotides match TRBD2. This CDR3 region has 16 residues. Unmatched junction bases numbered 14, after V lost 0 bases and J lost 10 bases. Germline CDR1 is SGHNT and CDR2 is YYREEE (reference sequence). In nucleotides, the CDR3 is TGTGCCAGCAGCTTGGCTGGCGGGAGTGACCCTCGTCCGCAGTATTTT. Encoded protein: CASSLAGGSDPRPQYF.

This clone was detected only once. The chain recombines TRBV2 with TRBJ1-5, with TRBD1 matching over 7 bases. V lost 5 bases to trimming and J lost 6 bases; unmatched junction nucleotides: 7. Germline loops: CDR1 SNHLY, CDR2 FYNNEI. The CDR3 sequence is 14 residues long. In nucleotides, the CDR3 is TGTGCCAGCAGTTGGACAGGTTGGGGTCAGCCCCAGCATTTT. It is translated as CASSWTGWGQPQHF.

The rearrangement links TRBV5-1 to TRBJ2-7; D is perhaps TRBD1 (6 bases). The CDR3 runs 13 residues. The V gene lost 3 bases and the J gene lost 5 bases, with 12 bases spanning the gap. Germline lookup yields CDR1 SGHRS and CDR2 YFSETQ. The CDR3 protein is CASSWTAPDEQYF. The CDR3 DNA follows: TGCGCCAGCAGCTGGACAGCCCCTGACGAGCAGTACTTC.

The chain is built from TRBV29-1 and TRBJ1-1; unclear D gene. The CDR3 length is 11 residues. V was clipped by 7 bases and J by 11 bases, with 17 bases between them. CDR1 is SQVTM and CDR2 is ANQGSEA in the germline V gene. The CDR3 DNA follows: TGCAGCGCCACCTTCGACACCGCGGCTTTCTTT. It translates to CSATFDTAAFF.

The chain recombines TRBV3-1 (or the pseudogene TRBV3-2) with TRBJ2-7; D unresolved. Trimming pared 4 bases from V and 0 bases from J, leaving 7 bases between. Germline CDR1 reads LGHDT; CDR2 reads YNNKEL (reference sequence). This CDR3 is built from 13 residues. As DNA, the CDR3 is TGTGCCAGCAGCCCGAGGTCCTCCTACGAGCAGTACTTC. Translating it yields CASSPRSSYEQYF.

The chain employs TRBV3-1 (or the pseudogene TRBV3-2) and TRBJ2-3; D not certain. CDR1 LGHDT and CDR2 YNNKEL come from the germline V gene (reference sequence). V lost 2 bases to trimming and J lost 3 bases, with 3 bases between them. CDR3 length: 12 amino acids. CDR3 nucleotides: TGTGCCAGCAGCCAACAAACAGATACGCAGTATTTT. Amino acids: CASSQQTDTQYF.

Here the CDR3 reads CASSGYRGGELFF. DNA for the CDR3: TGTGCCAGCAGCGGTTATCGGGGCGGGGAGCTGTTTTTT. V is TRBV7-2 and J is TRBJ2-2; D is perhaps TRBD2 (5 bases). CDR3 size: 13 residues. Trimming removed 5 bases from V and 7 bases from J, with 11 bases in between. Germline values: CDR1 SGHTA, CDR2 FQGNSA.

There are a few counts of this clone. The V gene is TRBV19, the J gene TRBJ1-5; D gene ambiguous. V dropped 7 bases and J dropped 7 bases, with 11 bases sitting between them. The CDR3 has 12 amino acids. Germline CDR1 reads LNHDA; CDR2 reads SQIVND (reference sequence). CDR3 sequence (DNA): TGTGCCAGTAACTCAATGAGGCAGCCCCAGCATTTT. It encodes CASNSMRQPQHF.

The J gene is TRBJ2-1, the V gene TRBV10-3; D is perhaps TRBD1 (5 bases). Deletions cut 2 bases from V and 8 bases from J, with 10 bases between. This CDR3 is built from 13 residues. The germline V gene has CDR1 ENHRY and CDR2 SYGVKD. The CDR3 loop is CAISEKWGDEQFF. CDR3 in DNA: TGTGCCATCAGTGAGAAATGGGGCGATGAGCAGTTCTTC.

A few counts support this clone. The chain employs TRBV4-1 and TRBJ2-1; 8 bases match TRBD1. V was clipped by 2 bases and J by 9 bases; unmatched bases: 9. CDR3 length: 15 amino acids. The germline V gene has CDR1 MGHRA and CDR2 YSYEKL. The CDR3 loop reads CASSQLDRDGGEQFF. CDR3 bases: TGCGCCAGCAGCCAATTGGACAGGGACGGAGGTGAGCAGTTCTTC.

There are a few counts of this clone. V is TRBV30 and J is TRBJ1-2; 9 bases map to TRBD1. Per germline, CDR1 GTSNPN and CDR2 SVGIG (reference sequence). Trimming at V came to 4 bases and at J to 9 bases, leaving 12 bases not matched to a gene. This CDR3 has 14 amino acids. CDR3 DNA: TGTGCCTGGATCAGCTCCCGGGACAGGGTTCGCTACACCTTC. Its translation: CAWISSRDRVRYTF.

The chain is built from TRBV12-5 and TRBJ1-5, with D maybe TRBD1 (5 bases). The CDR3 is made up of 17 amino acids. Germline V gene lookup returns CDR1 LGHNT and CDR2 FRNRAP. Trimming took 3 bases from V and 2 from J, leaving 17 bases between them. The CDR3 DNA sequence: TGTGCTAGTGGTTTTACAACAGGCTCTTATGGCAATCAGCCCCAGCATTTT. Its protein product is CASGFTTGSYGNQPQHF.